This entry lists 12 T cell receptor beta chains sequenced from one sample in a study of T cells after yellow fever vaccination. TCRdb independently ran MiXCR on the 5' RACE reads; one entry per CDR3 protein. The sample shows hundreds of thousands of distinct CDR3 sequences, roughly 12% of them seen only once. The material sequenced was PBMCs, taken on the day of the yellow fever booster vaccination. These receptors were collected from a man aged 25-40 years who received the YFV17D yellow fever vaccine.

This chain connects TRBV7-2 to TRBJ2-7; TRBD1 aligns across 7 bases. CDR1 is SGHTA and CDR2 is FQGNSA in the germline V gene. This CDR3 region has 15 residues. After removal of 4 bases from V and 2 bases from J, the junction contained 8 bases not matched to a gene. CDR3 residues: CASSSNPQGAYEQYF. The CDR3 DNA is TGTGCCAGCAGCTCGAATCCTCAGGGGGCCTACGAGCAGTACTTC. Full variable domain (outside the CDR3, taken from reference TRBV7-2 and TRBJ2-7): GAGVSQSPSNKVTEKGKDVELRCDPISGHTALYWYRQSLGQGLEFLIYFQGNSAPDKSGLPSDRFSAERTGGSVSTLTIQRTQQEDSAVYLCASSSNPQGAYEQYFGPGTRLTVT.

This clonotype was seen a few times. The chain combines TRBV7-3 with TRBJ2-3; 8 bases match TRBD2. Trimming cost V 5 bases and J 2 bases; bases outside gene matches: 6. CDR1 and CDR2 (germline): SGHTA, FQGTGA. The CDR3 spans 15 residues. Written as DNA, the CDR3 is TGTGCCAGCAGCCACGTTAGCGGGAACACAGATACGCAGTATTTT. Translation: CASSHVSGNTDTQYF.

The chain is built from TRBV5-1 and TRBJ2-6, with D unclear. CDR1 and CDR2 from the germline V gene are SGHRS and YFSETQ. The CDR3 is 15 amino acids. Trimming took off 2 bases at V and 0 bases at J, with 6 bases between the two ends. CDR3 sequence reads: CASSLQDSGANVLTF. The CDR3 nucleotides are TGCGCCAGCAGCTTACAAGACTCTGGGGCCAACGTCCTGACTTTC.

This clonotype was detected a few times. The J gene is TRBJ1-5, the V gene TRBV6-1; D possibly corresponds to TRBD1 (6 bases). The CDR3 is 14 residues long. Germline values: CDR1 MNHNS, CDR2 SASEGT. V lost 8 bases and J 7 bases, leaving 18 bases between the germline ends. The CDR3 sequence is CASGPGAGYQPQHF. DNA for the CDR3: TGTGCCAGCGGACCAGGGGCTGGGTACCAGCCCCAGCATTTT.

The CDR3 coding sequence is TGCGCCAGCAGGGAAGGGACAGTGAATGAAAAACTGTTTTTT. Its protein is CASREGTVNEKLFF. The rearrangement uses TRBV5-1 and TRBJ1-4, with 7 nucleotides matching TRBD1. The CDR3 is 14 residues long. J was trimmed by 5 bases and V by 5 bases; bases with no gene match: 6. Germline V lookup: CDR1 SGHRS, CDR2 YFSETQ.

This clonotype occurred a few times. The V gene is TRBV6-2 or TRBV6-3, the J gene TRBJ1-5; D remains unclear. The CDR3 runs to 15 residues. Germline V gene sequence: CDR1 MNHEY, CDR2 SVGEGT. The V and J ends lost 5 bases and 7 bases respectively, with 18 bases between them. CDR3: CASSARGIGRQPQHF. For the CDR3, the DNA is TGTGCCAGCAGTGCCCGAGGGATCGGGAGGCAGCCCCAGCATTTT.

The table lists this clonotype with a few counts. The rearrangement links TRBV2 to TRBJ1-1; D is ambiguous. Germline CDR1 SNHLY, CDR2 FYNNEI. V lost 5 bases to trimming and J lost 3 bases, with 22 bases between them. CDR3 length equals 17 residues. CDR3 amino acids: CASSMNSVGLADTEAFF. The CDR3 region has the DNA TGTGCCAGCAGTATGAATAGCGTCGGACTAGCGGACACTGAAGCTTTCTTT. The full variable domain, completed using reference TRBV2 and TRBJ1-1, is EPEVTQTPSHQVTQMGQEVILRCVPISNHLYFYWYRQILGQKVEFLVSFYNNEISEKSEIFDDQFSVERPDGSNFTLKIRSTKLEDSAMYFCASSMNSVGLADTEAFFGQGTRLTVV.

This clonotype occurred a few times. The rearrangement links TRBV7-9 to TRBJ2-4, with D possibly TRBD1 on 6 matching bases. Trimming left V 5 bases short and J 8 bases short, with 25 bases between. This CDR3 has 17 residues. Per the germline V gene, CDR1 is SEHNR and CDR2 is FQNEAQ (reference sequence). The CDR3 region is CASSHSTGRDRRDIQYF. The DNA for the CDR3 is TGTGCCAGCAGCCATTCGACAGGTCGCGACCGTAGGGACATTCAGTACTTC.

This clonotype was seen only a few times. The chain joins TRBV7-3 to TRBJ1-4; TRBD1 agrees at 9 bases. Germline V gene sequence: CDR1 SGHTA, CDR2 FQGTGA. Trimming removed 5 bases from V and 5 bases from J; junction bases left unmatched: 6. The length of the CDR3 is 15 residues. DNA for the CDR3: TGTGCCAGCAGCCCCACAGGGGGCGCGAATGAAAAACTGTTTTTT. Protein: CASSPTGGANEKLFF.

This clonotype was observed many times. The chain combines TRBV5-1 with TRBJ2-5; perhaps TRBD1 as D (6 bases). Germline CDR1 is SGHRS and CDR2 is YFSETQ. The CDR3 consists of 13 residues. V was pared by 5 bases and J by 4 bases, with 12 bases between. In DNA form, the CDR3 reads TGCGCCAGCAGATCGACAGGAGGAGAGACCCAGTACTTC. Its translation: CASRSTGGETQYF.

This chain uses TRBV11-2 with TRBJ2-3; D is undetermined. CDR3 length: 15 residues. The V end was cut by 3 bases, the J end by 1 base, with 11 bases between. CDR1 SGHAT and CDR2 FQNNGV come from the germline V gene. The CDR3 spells CASSFRMPGTDTQYF. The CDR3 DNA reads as TGTGCCAGCAGCTTTCGGATGCCGGGCACAGATACGCAGTATTTT.

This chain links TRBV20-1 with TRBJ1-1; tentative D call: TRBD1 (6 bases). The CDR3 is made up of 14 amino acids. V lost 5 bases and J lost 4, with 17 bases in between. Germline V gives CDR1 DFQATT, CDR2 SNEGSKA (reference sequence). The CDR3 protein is CSARSGGRSTEAFF. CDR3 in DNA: TGCAGTGCTCGAAGTGGGGGCAGGAGCACTGAAGCTTTCTTT.